The entry below describes one T cell receptor beta chain. Its antigen is currently unknown. Only CD45RO-negative cells positively selected for CCR7 counted as naive CD8 cells, so terminally differentiated effector memory CD45RA+ cells were excluded. The study enrolled healthy HIV-negative adults without recent acute infections or vaccinations as donors. Authors' analysis steps: Junction-only immunoSEQ data arrived without quality scores, meaning filtering differed. This table comes from immunoSEQ multiplex PCR, and its TCRdb copy is limited to in-frame clones, with some not included. That table furnishes V, J and clone size, whereas the DNA furnished D and trimming. Here the sample spans 1.5 million to 2.5 million clones, about 95% being singletons. The sample originates from a study of shared clonotypes between healthy human individuals. The study, taken as a whole, reports: Naive CD4 clonotype sharing across four donors was 4.5% to 6%. Despite large depth, sorted-subset datasets appeared incompletely sequenced.

This TCR was recovered from a man between 18 and 29 years old in good health. The sequenced material came from naive CD8+ T cells sorted from blood.

Written as DNA, the CDR3 is TGCGCCAGCAGACAGGGCCGGAACACTGAAGCTTTCTTT. This sequence encodes CASRQGRNTEAFF. The chain combines TRBV10-1 with TRBJ1-1, with a weak D call TRBD1 (6 bases). The CDR3 runs 13 residues. The V gene lost 6 bases and the J gene lost 1 base, with 9 bases spanning the gap. Germline CDR1 WNHNN, CDR2 SYGVQD (reference sequence).